A single sample gave rise to the 8 T cell receptor beta chains below, sequenced in a study of blood T cell repertoires in COVID-19. TCRdb's table, derived via immunoSEQ multiplex PCR, lists solely in-frame clones and lacks some. Seen here are 90,000 to 110,000 clones, 81% observed once, and the top ten hold approximately 38%. Sequencing was performed on peripheral blood. These receptors originate from a man at least 80 years old with acute or convalescent COVID-19.

This chain joins TRBV20-1 and TRBJ1-2, with D possibly TRBD1 on 6 matching bases. The CDR3 runs 11 residues. Germline V gene sequence: CDR1 DFQATT, CDR2 SNEGSKA (reference sequence). The V and J ends lost 2 bases and 8 bases respectively, with 9 bases between them. The CDR3 spells CSARYREGYTF. The CDR3 DNA reads TGCAGTGCTAGATACAGGGAGGGCTACACCTTC.

The chain couples TRBV9 to TRBJ2-3, with D perhaps matching TRBD2 (7 bases). The germline V and J ends were trimmed by 0 bases and 10 bases, with 27 bases remaining between them. Germline CDR1 is SGDLS and CDR2 is YYNGEE. This CDR3 spans 18 amino acids. The CDR3 sequence is CASSVGEAGLPSTGSQYF. The DNA of the CDR3 is TGTGCCAGCAGCGTAGGTGAGGCGGGACTACCCTCCACAGGGTCGCAGTATTTT.

The chain recombines TRBV28 with TRBJ1-5; D unclear. The CDR3 has 12 amino acids. Germline assignment: CDR1 MDHEN and CDR2 SYDVKM. Trimming removed 4 bases from V and 6 bases from J, with 7 bases in between. The CDR3 spells CASSSGRQPQHF. The CDR3 DNA reads TGTGCCAGCAGTTCGGGTCGTCAGCCCCAGCATTTT.

This chain uses TRBV9 with TRBJ1-1, with D unresolved. The length of the CDR3 is 15 residues. Germline CDR1 SGDLS, CDR2 YYNGEE. Trimming shortened V by 0 bases and J by 4 bases, and 13 bases separated the two germline ends. In DNA, the CDR3 is TGTGCCAGCAGCGTAGGAAGCAGGTTAGGCACTGAAGCTTTCTTT. This translates into CASSVGSRLGTEAFF.

A few counts support this clone. This chain uses TRBV18 with TRBJ2-2; D unresolved. Germline values: CDR1 KGHSH, CDR2 LQKENI. Trimming shortened V by 2 bases and J by 6 bases, and 7 bases separated the two germline ends. This CDR3 comprises 13 residues. The CDR3 DNA follows: TGTGCCAGCTCACCAGTCCGCGCCGGGGAGCTGTTTTTT. Translating it yields CASSPVRAGELFF.

This chain links TRBV6-2 or TRBV6-3 with TRBJ2-2; TRBD2 agrees at 16 bases. J was trimmed by 3 bases and V by 7 bases; bases with no gene match: 20. Germline V lookup: CDR1 MNHEY, CDR2 SVGEGT. The CDR3 has 22 residues. The CDR3 sequence is CASIPGRRPGLAGGFDTGELFF. The CDR3 nucleotides read TGTGCCAGCATCCCCGGACGGAGACCGGGACTAGCGGGAGGGTTTGACACCGGGGAGCTGTTTTTT.

The chain carries TRBV12-3 or TRBV12-4 and TRBJ1-5; D may be TRBD1 (6 bases). With 10 bases removed from V and 7 bases from J, the gap between germline ends came to 14 bases. The CDR3 sequence is 12 residues long. The CDR3 loop is CAIQNRDQPQHF. The CDR3 DNA is TGTGCCATCCAAAACAGGGACCAGCCCCAGCATTTT.

The CDR3 DNA reads TGTGCCAGCAGAGAGGGACTGAGCAATCAGCCCCAGCATTTT. It is translated as CASREGLSNQPQHF. The chain employs TRBV28 and TRBJ1-5, with a tentative D call TRBD1 (5 bases). The V gene lost 6 bases and the J gene lost 1 base, with 10 bases spanning the gap. Germline V gene data show CDR1 as MDHEN and CDR2 as SYDVKM. The CDR3 extends over 14 amino acids. Based on the CDR3 plus reference TRBV28 and TRBJ1-5, the full variable domain is DVKVTQSSRYLVKRTGEKVFLECVQDMDHENMFWYRQDPGLGLRLIYFSYDVKMKEKGDIPEGYSVSREKKERFSLILESASTNQTSMYLCASREGLSNQPQHFGDGTRLSIL.